A selection of T cell receptor beta chains follows, all from one sample in a study of T cell responses to AZD1222 COVID-19 vaccine. Method: immunoSEQ multiplex PCR; TCRdb's copy keeps in-frame clones and lacks some. The repertoire holds approximately 60,000 clones, with approximately 80% as singletons. The sample was peripheral blood, taken on day 0 of AZD1222 vaccination. The receptors come from an adult in good health. Each CDR3 is given with its conserved first and last residue. The D gene is left open where the match is weak. A row's size may be missing; if present it is once, few, many or a size class.

cdr3_length	v_call	clone_size	j_call	d_call	cdr3_aa	cdr3_nt
16	TRBV6-2/TRBV6-3	.	TRBJ1-3	.	CASSYETSLSGNTIYF	TGTGCCAGCAGTTACGAGACGAGTCTCTCTGGAAACACCATATATTTT
14	TRBV7-2	.	TRBJ2-1	.	CASSASTDFNEQFF	TGTGCCAGCAGCGCATCAACGGACTTCAATGAGCAGTTCTTC
16	TRBV4-3	.	TRBJ2-7	.	CASSQDFDRGSYEQYF	TGCGCCAGCAGCCAAGACTTTGACCGAGGCTCCTACGAGCAGTACTTC
17	TRBV5-4	few	TRBJ2-5	TRBD2	CASSLAGAGGTQETQYF	TGTGCCAGCAGCTTGGCCGGTGCGGGGGGAACCCAAGAGACCCAGTACTTC
11	TRBV7-9	.	TRBJ1-1	.	CASSPDTEAFF	TGTGCCAGCAGCCCCGACACTGAAGCTTTCTTT
15	TRBV5-5	once	TRBJ2-6	TRBD1	CASSLEGQGVSVLTF	TGTGCCAGCAGCTTGGAGGGACAGGGTGTTTCCGTCCTGACTTTC
17	TRBV4-1	.	TRBJ2-1	TRBD2	CASSQSPGGGSYNEQFF	TGCGCCAGCAGCCAATCCCCCGGGGGGGGCTCCTACAATGAGCAGTTCTTC
12	TRBV7-9	.	TRBJ2-7	.	CASSGVTYEQYF	TGTGCCAGCAGCGGGGTAACCTACGAGCAGTACTTC
17	TRBV23-1	.	TRBJ2-4	TRBD1	CASSQSRDSLAKNIQYF	TGCGCCAGCAGTCAAAGCCGGGACAGCCTAGCCAAAAACATTCAGTACTTC
16	TRBV7-9	once	TRBJ2-2	TRBD1	CASSLPGQGATGELFF	TGTGCCAGCAGCTTACCGGGACAGGGGGCCACCGGGGAGCTGTTTTTT
13	TRBV5-1	.	TRBJ2-5	.	CASSSGLKETQYF	TGCGCCAGCAGCTCCGGACTGAAAGAGACCCAGTACTTC
13	TRBV18	.	TRBJ2-7	.	CASSLGEAYEQYF	TGTGCCAGCTCACTAGGGGAGGCCTACGAGCAGTACTTC
15	TRBV9	few	TRBJ2-7	.	CASSVAGGSSYEQYF	TGTGCCAGCAGCGTAGCTGGGGGCAGCTCCTACGAGCAGTACTTC
12	TRBV13	.	TRBJ2-1	.	CASSSSANEQFF	TGTGCCAGCAGCTCTAGCGCCAATGAGCAGTTCTTC
14	TRBV23-1	.	TRBJ1-5	.	CAQRRVYSNQPQHF	TGCGCCCAAAGGAGGGTTTATAGCAATCAGCCCCAGCATTTT
14	TRBV4-3	.	TRBJ1-6	TRBD1	CASSQGQGNSPLHF	TGCGCCAGCAGCCAAGGACAGGGTAATTCACCCCTCCACTTT